These T cell receptor beta chains were read from a single sample in a study of blood T cell repertoires in COVID-19. Clones were sequenced by immunoSEQ multiplex PCR, and TCRdb holds only the in-frame ones, with some missing. Of 250,000 or so clones detected, more than 85% appear once; the ten largest clones hold 2.5% to 3%. Sequencing used PBMCs or T cells enriched from blood (not recorded which). The receptors come from a man aged 40-55 years who had been exposed to COVID-19. Each CDR3 is given with its conserved first and last residue. The order of the fields is CDR3 length, clone size, D gene, V gene, J gene, CDR3 protein, CDR3 DNA. The D gene is left open where the match is weak. Clone sizes are given selectively: once, few, many, or a class where the clone is expanded.

cdr3_length: 13
clone_size: few
d_call: .
v_call: TRBV7-9
j_call: TRBJ1-1
cdr3_aa: CAHTKGLNTEAFF
cdr3_nt: TGTGCCCATACGAAGGGGTTAAACACTGAAGCTTTCTTT

cdr3_length: 14
clone_size: once
d_call: .
v_call: TRBV6-5
j_call: TRBJ1-1
cdr3_aa: CASSPPGDNTEAFF
cdr3_nt: TGTGCCAGCAGTCCCCCGGGAGATAACACTGAAGCTTTCTTT

cdr3_length: 14
clone_size: .
d_call: TRBD1
v_call: TRBV19
j_call: TRBJ1-2
cdr3_aa: CASSGDRVKYGYTF
cdr3_nt: TGTGCCAGTAGCGGAGACAGGGTTAAGTATGGCTACACCTTC

cdr3_length: 13
clone_size: once
d_call: .
v_call: TRBV12-3/TRBV12-4
j_call: TRBJ2-5
cdr3_aa: CASSFSGEETQYF
cdr3_nt: TGTGCCAGCAGTTTCTCGGGTGAGGAGACCCAGTACTTC

cdr3_length: 15
clone_size: .
d_call: .
v_call: TRBV5-1
j_call: TRBJ1-4
cdr3_aa: CASSLTGKANEKLFF
cdr3_nt: TGCGCCAGCAGCCTAACAGGGAAAGCTAATGAAAAACTGTTTTTT

cdr3_length: 17
clone_size: .
d_call: TRBD2
v_call: TRBV4-1
j_call: TRBJ2-1
cdr3_aa: CASSPNSGGPGYNEQFF
cdr3_nt: TGCGCCAGCAGCCCGAACTCGGGGGGTCCTGGCTACAATGAGCAGTTCTTC

cdr3_length: 14
clone_size: once
d_call: .
v_call: TRBV3-1/TRBV3-2
j_call: TRBJ1-1
cdr3_aa: CASSQDSGNTEAFF
cdr3_nt: TGTGCCAGCAGCCAAGATTCGGGTAACACTGAAGCTTTCTTT

cdr3_length: 15
clone_size: .
d_call: TRBD1
v_call: TRBV6-5
j_call: TRBJ1-1
cdr3_aa: CASSYSGGTGSKAFF
cdr3_nt: TGTGCCAGCAGTTACTCTGGAGGGACAGGCTCAAAAGCTTTCTTT

cdr3_length: 14
clone_size: .
d_call: TRBD1
v_call: TRBV10-2
j_call: TRBJ1-4
cdr3_aa: CASSRTGREEKLFF
cdr3_nt: TGCGCCAGCAGTCGGACAGGGAGAGAGGAAAAACTGTTTTTT

cdr3_length: 13
clone_size: .
d_call: TRBD1
v_call: TRBV30
j_call: TRBJ2-7
cdr3_aa: CAWSLGQFSEQYF
cdr3_nt: TGTGCCTGGAGTTTGGGACAGTTTTCCGAGCAGTACTTC

cdr3_length: 15
clone_size: .
d_call: TRBD2
v_call: TRBV11-3
j_call: TRBJ2-1
cdr3_aa: CASSLGGVSRNEQFF
cdr3_nt: TGTGCCAGCAGCTTGGGAGGGGTTAGCAGAAATGAGCAGTTCTTC

cdr3_length: 15
clone_size: .
d_call: .
v_call: TRBV9
j_call: TRBJ2-7
cdr3_aa: CASSVVVFGLNEQYF
cdr3_nt: TGTGCCAGCAGCGTAGTGGTTTTCGGGTTGAACGAGCAGTACTTC

cdr3_length: 14
clone_size: .
d_call: .
v_call: TRBV7-9
j_call: TRBJ1-4
cdr3_aa: CASRGGDFVEKLFF
cdr3_nt: TGTGCCAGCAGAGGGGGTGACTTCGTTGAAAAACTGTTTTTT

cdr3_length: 14
clone_size: .
d_call: .
v_call: TRBV14
j_call: TRBJ2-7
cdr3_aa: CASSPHRVQDEQYF
cdr3_nt: TGTGCCAGCAGCCCGCACAGGGTTCAGGACGAGCAGTACTTC

cdr3_length: 14
clone_size: .
d_call: .
v_call: TRBV6-6
j_call: TRBJ2-1
cdr3_aa: CASSYPGRHNEQFF
cdr3_nt: TGTGCCAGCAGTTACCCTGGGCGCCACAATGAGCAGTTCTTC

cdr3_length: 16
clone_size: once
d_call: .
v_call: TRBV13
j_call: TRBJ1-1
cdr3_aa: CASSPIPGVGNTEAFF
cdr3_nt: TGTGCCAGCAGCCCAATCCCCGGGGTTGGGAACACTGAAGCTTTCTTT

cdr3_length: 16
clone_size: once
d_call: TRBD1
v_call: TRBV28
j_call: TRBJ2-7
cdr3_aa: CASSFFGGTGAYEQYF
cdr3_nt: TGTGCCAGCAGTTTTTTCGGCGGGACAGGGGCGTACGAGCAGTACTTC

cdr3_length: 15
clone_size: once
d_call: .
v_call: TRBV5-4
j_call: TRBJ2-3
cdr3_aa: CASSLGQGLLDTQYF
cdr3_nt: TGTGCCAGCAGCTTGGGGCAGGGGTTACTCGATACGCAGTATTTT

cdr3_length: 13
clone_size: .
d_call: .
v_call: TRBV28
j_call: TRBJ2-1
cdr3_aa: CASSLLRGNEQFF
cdr3_nt: TGTGCCAGCAGTTTATTGCGGGGCAATGAGCAGTTCTTC

cdr3_length: 14
clone_size: once
d_call: .
v_call: TRBV10-1
j_call: TRBJ2-7
cdr3_aa: CASSESPGPYEQYF
cdr3_nt: TGCGCCAGCAGTGAGTCGCCGGGTCCCTACGAGCAGTACTTC

cdr3_length: 16
clone_size: .
d_call: .
v_call: TRBV7-8
j_call: TRBJ2-1
cdr3_aa: CASSYSTGKSQFVEFF
cdr3_nt: TGTGCCAGCAGCTACTCCACAGGGAAATCTCAGTTTGTGGAGTTCTTC

cdr3_length: 13
clone_size: .
d_call: .
v_call: TRBV4-2
j_call: TRBJ1-5
cdr3_aa: CASSQVLNQPQHF
cdr3_nt: TGTGCCAGCAGCCAAGTCTTGAATCAGCCCCAGCATTTT

cdr3_length: 15
clone_size: .
d_call: .
v_call: TRBV7-2
j_call: TRBJ2-1
cdr3_aa: CASSLVAVDYNEQFF
cdr3_nt: TGTGCCAGCAGCCTGGTAGCGGTAGATTACAATGAGCAGTTCTTC

cdr3_length: 15
clone_size: once
d_call: TRBD2
v_call: TRBV11-2
j_call: TRBJ2-7
cdr3_aa: CASSLPSLAGYEQYF
cdr3_nt: TGTGCCAGCAGCTTACCGTCACTAGCGGGGTACGAGCAGTACTTC

cdr3_length: 15
clone_size: .
d_call: TRBD1
v_call: TRBV2
j_call: TRBJ2-7
cdr3_aa: CASRRTGIGFHEQYF
cdr3_nt: TGTGCCAGCAGGAGGACAGGTATTGGATTCCACGAGCAGTACTTC

cdr3_length: 13
clone_size: .
d_call: TRBD1
v_call: TRBV30
j_call: TRBJ1-2
cdr3_aa: CAWKMRGPNGYTF
cdr3_nt: TGTGCCTGGAAGATGAGGGGGCCTAATGGCTACACCTTC

cdr3_length: 13
clone_size: .
d_call: .
v_call: TRBV29-1
j_call: TRBJ2-5
cdr3_aa: CSAFLTGSETQYF
cdr3_nt: TGCAGCGCTTTCCTTACAGGGTCCGAGACCCAGTACTTC

cdr3_length: 12
clone_size: .
d_call: .
v_call: TRBV28
j_call: TRBJ2-2
cdr3_aa: CASVKSSGELFF
cdr3_nt: TGTGCCAGCGTGAAGAGTTCCGGGGAGCTGTTTTTT

cdr3_length: 15
clone_size: .
d_call: .
v_call: TRBV28
j_call: TRBJ1-1
cdr3_aa: CASSPPGTRGGGAFF
cdr3_nt: TGTGCCAGCAGTCCACCAGGGACACGGGGCGGCGGTGCTTTCTTT

cdr3_length: 13
clone_size: few
d_call: .
v_call: TRBV19
j_call: TRBJ1-2
cdr3_aa: CATSQGSNYGYTF
cdr3_nt: TGTGCCACCTCCCAGGGTTCTAACTATGGCTACACCTTC

cdr3_length: 13
clone_size: once
d_call: .
v_call: TRBV2
j_call: TRBJ1-2
cdr3_aa: CASRGGRNYGYTF
cdr3_nt: TGTGCCAGCAGGGGGGGTAGGAACTATGGCTACACCTTC

cdr3_length: 16
clone_size: few
d_call: TRBD2
v_call: TRBV7-6
j_call: TRBJ2-1
cdr3_aa: CASSPTSGRAYNEQFF
cdr3_nt: TGTGCCAGCAGCCCCACTAGCGGGAGGGCCTACAATGAGCAGTTCTTC

cdr3_length: 15
clone_size: .
d_call: TRBD2
v_call: TRBV30
j_call: TRBJ2-1
cdr3_aa: CAWSMEAGVANEQFF
cdr3_nt: TGTGCCTGGAGTATGGAAGCGGGAGTGGCCAATGAGCAGTTCTTC

cdr3_length: 14
clone_size: .
d_call: .
v_call: TRBV28
j_call: TRBJ1-6
cdr3_aa: CASSLGQGNSPLHF
cdr3_nt: TGTGCCAGCAGTTTAGGGCAGGGAAATTCACCCCTCCACTTT

cdr3_length: 17
clone_size: .
d_call: .
v_call: TRBV28
j_call: TRBJ1-1
cdr3_aa: CASTYDRYQMGDTEAFF
cdr3_nt: TGTGCCAGCACCTATGACAGGTACCAAATGGGGGACACTGAAGCTTTCTTT

cdr3_length: 15
clone_size: .
d_call: .
v_call: TRBV6-2/TRBV6-3
j_call: TRBJ2-6
cdr3_aa: CASSDGGSGANVLTF
cdr3_nt: TGTGCCAGCAGCGACGGGGGTTCGGGGGCCAACGTCCTGACTTTC

cdr3_length: 16
clone_size: .
d_call: .
v_call: TRBV29-1
j_call: TRBJ2-7
cdr3_aa: CSVEGLSGLSSYEQYF
cdr3_nt: TGCAGCGTTGAAGGGCTAAGCGGGTTGAGCTCCTACGAGCAGTACTTC

cdr3_length: 12
clone_size: .
d_call: .
v_call: TRBV12-3/TRBV12-4
j_call: TRBJ2-1
cdr3_aa: CASRDYPLEQFF
cdr3_nt: TGTGCCAGCAGGGACTACCCCTTAGAGCAGTTCTTC

cdr3_length: 16
clone_size: .
d_call: TRBD2
v_call: TRBV5-1
j_call: TRBJ2-1
cdr3_aa: CASSLATSTMMNEQFF
cdr3_nt: TGCGCCAGCAGCTTGGCGACTAGCACAATGATGAATGAGCAGTTCTTC

cdr3_length: 12
clone_size: once
d_call: .
v_call: TRBV12-3/TRBV12-4
j_call: TRBJ1-6
cdr3_aa: CASRASGSPLHF
cdr3_nt: TGTGCCAGCAGGGCTAGTGGTTCACCCCTCCACTTT

cdr3_length: 13
clone_size: .
d_call: .
v_call: TRBV6-2/TRBV6-3
j_call: TRBJ2-1
cdr3_aa: CASSYSRVNEQFF
cdr3_nt: TGTGCCAGCAGTTACTCCAGGGTCAATGAGCAGTTCTTC

cdr3_length: 14
clone_size: .
d_call: .
v_call: TRBV5-4
j_call: TRBJ2-1
cdr3_aa: CASSLAGSYNEQFF
cdr3_nt: TGTGCCAGCAGCTTGGCGGGATCTTACAATGAGCAGTTCTTC

cdr3_length: 17
clone_size: .
d_call: .
v_call: TRBV21-1
j_call: TRBJ2-7
cdr3_aa: CASSSQDYSGSCYEQYF
cdr3_nt: TGTGCCAGCAGCTCGCAAGACTATAGCGGGAGTTGCTACGAGCAGTACTTC

cdr3_length: 17
clone_size: .
d_call: TRBD1
v_call: TRBV28
j_call: TRBJ1-5
cdr3_aa: CASSSSRDSLPHQPQHF
cdr3_nt: TGTGCCAGCAGTTCCTCCCGGGACAGTTTGCCCCATCAGCCCCAGCATTTT

cdr3_length: 16
clone_size: .
d_call: TRBD2
v_call: TRBV3-1/TRBV3-2
j_call: TRBJ2-7
cdr3_aa: CASSQDRLADSLEQYF
cdr3_nt: TGTGCCAGCAGCCAAGATCGGCTAGCGGACTCTCTCGAGCAGTACTTC

cdr3_length: 16
clone_size: once
d_call: TRBD2
v_call: TRBV5-1
j_call: TRBJ2-1
cdr3_aa: CASRTIAGGPGNEQFF
cdr3_nt: TGCGCCAGCAGAACGATAGCGGGAGGGCCGGGAAATGAGCAGTTCTTC

cdr3_length: 14
clone_size: few
d_call: .
v_call: TRBV30
j_call: TRBJ2-2
cdr3_aa: CAWKDNFRGGELFF
cdr3_nt: TGTGCCTGGAAGGACAATTTCCGTGGCGGGGAGCTGTTTTTT

cdr3_length: 14
clone_size: .
d_call: .
v_call: TRBV11-3
j_call: TRBJ2-7
cdr3_aa: CASTPGRQPYEQYF
cdr3_nt: TGTGCCAGCACCCCGGGGAGGCAGCCCTACGAGCAGTACTTC

cdr3_length: 18
clone_size: .
d_call: .
v_call: TRBV5-1
j_call: TRBJ2-3
cdr3_aa: CASSSLQGDQGGTDTQYF
cdr3_nt: TGCGCCAGCAGCTCGTTACAGGGAGATCAGGGTGGTACAGATACGCAGTATTTT

cdr3_length: 16
clone_size: .
d_call: .
v_call: TRBV18
j_call: TRBJ2-7
cdr3_aa: CASSPMSPQSSYEQYF
cdr3_nt: TGTGCCAGCTCACCTATGTCGCCACAGTCCTCCTACGAGCAGTACTTC

cdr3_length: 15
clone_size: .
d_call: .
v_call: TRBV5-4
j_call: TRBJ2-2
cdr3_aa: CASSPPNRNTGELFF
cdr3_nt: TGTGCCAGCAGCCCGCCAAACAGGAACACCGGGGAGCTGTTTTTT

cdr3_length: 15
clone_size: .
d_call: .
v_call: TRBV9
j_call: TRBJ2-3
cdr3_aa: CASSSRRVARDTQYF
cdr3_nt: TGTGCCAGCAGCTCCCGGAGGGTGGCCAGGGATACGCAGTATTTT

cdr3_length: 18
clone_size: once
d_call: TRBD2
v_call: TRBV5-3
j_call: TRBJ2-5
cdr3_aa: CARSGTGTSGRAQETQYF
cdr3_nt: TGTGCCAGAAGCGGGACCGGGACTAGCGGGAGGGCACAAGAGACCCAGTACTTC

cdr3_length: 15
clone_size: .
d_call: .
v_call: TRBV27
j_call: TRBJ2-7
cdr3_aa: CASSLSWRGSGEQYF
cdr3_nt: TGTGCCAGCAGTTTATCTTGGAGGGGATCGGGGGAGCAGTACTTC

cdr3_length: 14
clone_size: .
d_call: .
v_call: TRBV2
j_call: TRBJ2-2
cdr3_aa: CASKRIEDTGELFF
cdr3_nt: TGTGCCAGCAAAAGGATAGAGGACACCGGGGAGCTGTTTTTT

cdr3_length: 16
clone_size: .
d_call: .
v_call: TRBV6-5
j_call: TRBJ1-5
cdr3_aa: CASSSHRAGSNQPQHF
cdr3_nt: TGTGCCAGCAGTTCCCACCGGGCAGGGAGCAATCAGCCCCAGCATTTT

cdr3_length: 15
clone_size: .
d_call: .
v_call: TRBV10-3
j_call: TRBJ1-1
cdr3_aa: CAISRVRGGQDEAFF
cdr3_nt: TGTGCCATCAGCCGGGTACGGGGTGGTCAGGATGAAGCTTTCTTT

cdr3_length: 15
clone_size: .
d_call: .
v_call: TRBV5-1
j_call: TRBJ2-6
cdr3_aa: CASSPGHSGANVLTF
cdr3_nt: TGCGCCAGCAGCCCGGGACACTCTGGGGCCAACGTCCTGACTTTC

cdr3_length: 14
clone_size: .
d_call: .
v_call: TRBV28
j_call: TRBJ2-7
cdr3_aa: CASRPTGPTYEQYF
cdr3_nt: TGTGCCAGCAGACCGACAGGCCCTACCTACGAGCAGTACTTC